Below are 23 T cell receptor beta chains sequenced from a single sample in a study of blood T cells in healthy people across ages. A second 7 to 11 cycle PCR used barcoded and J-beta primers. Via MiXCR, TCRdb re-called the 5' RACE reads, giving one row per CDR3 protein. The table lists about a million distinct CDR3 sequences, roughly 47% of them singletons. Sample: blood. The receptors come from a woman aged 55 to 70 in good health.

The chain has TRBV9 and TRBJ2-5, with D possibly matching TRBD1 (6 bases). The CDR3 totals 16 residues. CDR1 and CDR2 (germline): SGDLS, YYNGEE. The V end lost 1 base, the J end lost 11 bases, and 24 bases lay between the germline ends. In DNA, the CDR3 is TGTGCCAGCAGCGTATCGGACAGCCCCGCGTTGGGGGAGCAGTACTTC. It codes for CASSVSDSPALGEQYF.

The table lists this clonotype with a few counts. The genes are TRBV2 and TRBJ2-3; tentatively, D is TRBD2 (6 bases). V lost 7 bases and J 0 bases, leaving 17 bases between the germline ends. Germline V lookup: CDR1 SNHLY, CDR2 FYNNEI. The CDR3 consists of 16 residues. The DNA for the CDR3 is TGTGCCAGCAATGCCGTCGCGGGGAAGAGCACAGATACGCAGTATTTT. It is translated as CASNAVAGKSTDTQYF.

The CDR3 bases are TGTGCCAGCAGCTTATTCCCAACTGCTATAAAAAACACCGGGGAGCTGTTTTTT. This encodes CASSLFPTAIKNTGELFF. This chain joins TRBV11-2 and TRBJ2-2, with no clear D. The V end lost 2 bases, the J end lost 2 bases, and 18 bases lay between the germline ends. This CDR3 is built from 18 residues. CDR1 is SGHAT, CDR2 FQNNGV, per germline. Supplemented by reference TRBV11-2 and TRBJ2-2, the full variable domain reads EAGVAQSPRYKIIEKRQSVAFWCNPISGHATLYWYQQILGQGPKLLIQFQNNGVVDDSQLPKDRFSAERLKGVDSTLKIQPAKLEDSAVYLCASSLFPTAIKNTGELFFGEGSRLTVL.

The J gene is TRBJ1-6, the V gene TRBV20-1, with D hard to call. The CDR3 covers 17 residues. Germline V gives CDR1 DFQATT, CDR2 SNEGSKA (reference sequence). Trimming pared 6 bases from V and 0 bases from J, leaving 18 bases between. The CDR3 sequence is CSAPAGGRSSYNSPLHF. For the CDR3, the DNA is TGCAGTGCCCCTGCTGGTGGGCGAAGCTCCTATAATTCACCCCTCCACTTT.

V and J are TRBV18 and TRBJ1-4; D gene unclear. Germline V CDR1 and CDR2: KGHSH, LQKENI. V lost 4 bases, J lost 5 bases, and 5 bases lay in between. The CDR3 is 12 amino acids. CDR3 DNA sequence: TGTGCCAGCTCACTAAAGAATGAAAAACTGTTTTTT. Amino acids: CASSLKNEKLFF.

This chain connects TRBV24-1 to TRBJ2-3; TRBD2 matches 9 bases. This CDR3 is 18 amino acids long. V was pared by 0 bases and J by 0 bases, with 6 bases of the junction left unmatched. The V gene's germline CDR1 is KGHDR and CDR2 SFDVKD. This chain's CDR3 is CATSDLPSGVPSTDTQYF. CDR3 nucleotide sequence: TGTGCCACCAGTGATTTGCCTAGCGGGGTCCCTAGCACAGATACGCAGTATTTT.

In this sample, this clonotype turned up a few times. The chain links TRBV3-1 to TRBJ2-1; D is unclear. CDR3 length: 15 residues. Between the trimmed V and J ends, which lost 0 bases and 5 bases, there was a span of 11 bases. Looked up from germline, CDR1 is LGHDT and CDR2 is YNNKEL (reference sequence). Here the CDR3 reads CASSQDVGPHNEQFF. The DNA for the CDR3 is TGTGCCAGCAGCCAAGATGTGGGCCCCCACAATGAGCAGTTCTTC.

The CDR3 bases are TGCAGCGTTGGCGGGACAGCCAACAATGAGCAGTACTTC. Translation: CSVGGTANNEQYF. The rearrangement uses TRBV29-1 and TRBJ2-1; possible D gene TRBD1, 7 bases. The end of the DNA fits TRBJ2-7 better, so the J call may be wrong. CDR1 is SQVTM, CDR2 ANQGSEA, per germline. The CDR3 is 13 amino acids.

The chain joins TRBV7-9 to TRBJ2-3, with D tentatively TRBD1 or TRBD2 (5 bases each). V dropped 8 bases and J dropped 2 bases, with 11 bases sitting between them. The germline V gene encodes CDR1 SEHNR and CDR2 FQNEAQ (reference sequence). CDR3 length equals 13 residues. The CDR3 protein is CASGGRYTDTQYF. The CDR3 DNA follows: TGTGCCAGCGGGGGACGGTACACAGATACGCAGTATTTT.

Regarding this clonotype: A much larger clone sits a single nucleotide away, making a read error possible. This chain links TRBV29-1 with TRBJ2-7; 10 bases are a match to TRBD1. Germline V gene lookup returns CDR1 SQVTM and CDR2 ANQGSEA. CDR3 length equals 14 residues. The V gene end was trimmed by 6 bases and the J gene end by 3 bases; junction bases not matched to a gene: 8. The CDR3 here is CSVSPGTGVYEQYF. CDR3 coding DNA: TGCAGCGTGAGCCCCGGGACAGGGGTCTACGAGCAGTACTTC.

The chain uses TRBV2 and TRBJ1-2; 9 nucleotides agree with TRBD1. CDR1 and CDR2 (germline): SNHLY, FYNNEI. V lost 4 bases and J lost 6; bases outside the gene matches: 6. This CDR3 spans 14 amino acids. DNA for the CDR3: TGTGCCAGCAGTGTAGGACAGGGGTCTGATGGCTACACCTTC. This codes for CASSVGQGSDGYTF.

This clonotype occurred many times. The chain carries TRBV20-1 and TRBJ2-3; D call uncertain. CDR3 length: 16 residues. V was cut by 5 bases and J by 1 base, with 19 bases left in between. In germline, CDR1 is DFQATT, CDR2 SNEGSKA (reference sequence). CDR3 loop: CSALGTFLGGTDTQYF. For the CDR3, the DNA is TGCAGTGCTCTGGGAACCTTCTTGGGTGGCACAGATACGCAGTATTTT.

The chain recombines TRBV5-1 with TRBJ2-7; the D gene is possibly TRBD2 (6 bases). V lost 4 bases and J 6 bases, leaving 17 bases between the germline ends. The germline gives CDR1 SGHRS, CDR2 YFSETQ. This CDR3 region has 14 residues. The CDR3 DNA sequence: TGCGCCAGCAGCGGCGGGGTCCTGTCCGCCGAGCAGTACTTC. Translated: CASSGGVLSAEQYF.

In the case of this clonotype: An end of the junction differs from the germline gene, which may be a read error. V gene TRBV20-1 combines with J gene TRBJ2-3; D is perhaps TRBD2 (6 bases). This CDR3 is built from 14 residues. The germline V gene encodes CDR1 DFQATT and CDR2 SNEGSKA (reference sequence). The CDR3, as DNA: TGCAGTGCTAGAGTGACTAGAGAAACAGGTACGCAGTATTTT. Amino acid sequence: CSARVTRETGTQYF.

A word on this clonotype: The junction differs from germline at one of its ends, possibly a read error. The chain has TRBV29-1 and TRBJ2-6, with D possibly being TRBD1 or TRBD2 (6 bases each). Germline CDR1 SQVTM, CDR2 ANQGSEA. There are 15 residues in the CDR3. The DNA of the CDR3 is TGCAGCATTGAAGGGGGGCTCTCTGGGGCCAACGTCCTGACTTTC. Translation: CSIEGGLSGANVLTF.

The chain links TRBV2 to TRBJ1-4; D is unresolved. CDR1 and CDR2 from the germline V gene are SNHLY and FYNNEI. The length of the CDR3 is 10 residues. V lost 6 bases, J lost 12 bases, and 8 bases lay in between. CDR3 loop: CASRADELFF. In DNA form, the CDR3 reads TGTGCCAGCAGAGCCGACGAACTGTTTTTT.

The V call is TRBV4-1, the J call TRBJ2-5, with TRBD2 as a possible D gene (6 bases). The germline gives CDR1 MGHRA, CDR2 YSYEKL. The CDR3 spans 16 residues. V gave up 4 bases and J gave up 2 bases, with 17 bases separating them. CDR3 DNA: TGCGCCAGCAGCCCCGGAGGGGCTGGGGTTCAAGAGACCCAGTACTTC. Its translation is CASSPGGAGVQETQYF.

A few counts support this clonotype. The V gene is TRBV4-3, the J gene TRBJ2-3, with D possibly TRBD2 on 5 matching bases. This CDR3 contains 19 residues. Germline CDR1 reads LGHNA; CDR2 reads YSLEER. The germline V and J ends were trimmed by 0 bases and 0 bases, with 19 bases remaining between them. As DNA, the CDR3 is TGCGCCAGCAGCCAAGAACCGGTTGGCGGAGGATTTAGCACAGATACGCAGTATTTT. Residues: CASSQEPVGGGFSTDTQYF.

The chain carries TRBV6-6 and TRBJ2-1; 7 bases map to TRBD2. V dropped 5 bases and J dropped 8; count of bases not matched to a gene: 12. Germline values: CDR1 MNHNY, CDR2 SVGAGI (reference sequence). The CDR3 runs to 15 residues. In DNA form, the CDR3 reads TGTGCCAGCAGTCCAGCGGGGCGCCCAGGAGATGAGCAGTTCTTC. Protein product: CASSPAGRPGDEQFF.

This chain joins TRBV27 and TRBJ1-4; no clear D gene. Trimming took 3 bases from V and 3 from J, leaving 14 bases between them. The germline gives CDR1 MNHEY, CDR2 SMNVEV (reference sequence). This CDR3 contains 16 residues. The CDR3 region is CASSFYTGSPNEKLFF. In DNA, the CDR3 is TGTGCCAGCAGTTTCTACACGGGAAGCCCTAATGAAAAACTGTTTTTT.

The J gene is TRBJ2-6, the V gene TRBV30; D not certain. CDR3 length: 15 amino acids. Germline values: CDR1 GTSNPN, CDR2 SVGIG (reference sequence). The ends were cut back, 1 base at V and 1 base at J, with 8 bases in the middle. The CDR3 sequence: CAWSGARSGANVLTF. The CDR3 nucleotides read TGTGCCTGGAGTGGGGCCCGGTCTGGGGCCAACGTCCTGACTTTC.

The chain is built from TRBV28 and TRBJ2-7, with D unclear. V was trimmed by 11 bases and J by 7 bases, leaving 6 bases between them. CDR1 and CDR2 (germline): MDHEN, SYDVKM. The CDR3 consists of 8 residues. CDR3 coding DNA: TGTGCCGGAAGTGAGCAGTACTTC. The encoded protein is CAGSEQYF.

J is TRBJ1-4 and V is TRBV6-5; D is ambiguous. The V gene lost 6 bases and the J gene lost 4 bases, with 6 bases spanning the gap. The germline CDR1 and CDR2 sequences are MNHEY and SVGAGI. The CDR3 is made up of 12 amino acids. CDR3 nucleotide sequence: TGTGCCAGCAGAAGGCGTAATGAAAAACTGTTTTTT. As protein: CASRRRNEKLFF.